This TCR beta chain was sequenced during a study of brain T cells in children with intractable seizures. Measured with immunoSEQ multiplex PCR; TCRdb has only the in-frame clones, and not every one. The sample holds a few hundred thousand clones; over 90% are singletons and the top ten take roughly 5.8%. The study, taken as a whole, reports: Absence of clones before surgery may stem from lower sequencing depth. Only CDR3 sequence similarity suggested viral specificity, without known HCMV serostatus.

In this sample, this clone turned up a few times. Its antigen is currently unknown. Stated time point: blood from clinic visit 5 months post-surgery; TSC patient then seizure free. Sequencing was limited to surgery cases with top T cell transcript signatures in brain tissue. At least one anti-epileptic drug was given before surgery. Germline assignment: CDR1 SNHLY and CDR2 FYNNEI. V was cut by 7 bases and J by 0 bases, with 10 bases left in between. The CDR3 length is 14 residues. The sequencing here drew on peripheral blood, taken roughly 5 months after surgery. V and J are TRBV2 and TRBJ2-1; the D call may be TRBD1 or TRBD2 (5 bases each). This clonotype was sampled from a boy under two years old with tuberous sclerosis and intractable seizures. The CDR3 DNA is TGTGCCAGCATCAGGGAGAGCTCCTACAATGAGCAGTTCTTC. Its protein is CASIRESSYNEQFF.